The 31 T cell receptor beta chains presented below share a single source sample, sequenced in a study of shared clonotypes between healthy human individuals. Method: immunoSEQ multiplex PCR; TCRdb's copy keeps in-frame clones and lacks some. The data hold 2 million to 2.5 million clones, with over 85% observed a single time. Selected positively for CCR7 and CD45RO-negative, naive CD8 cells excluded terminally differentiated effector memory CD45RA+ cells. Sample: naive CD8+ T cells sorted from blood. The receptors here all came from a man aged 18 to 29 in good health.

In this sample, this clone turned up once. The chain combines TRBV6-5 with TRBJ2-2; no definite D call. The CDR3 consists of 13 residues. The V gene's germline CDR1 is MNHEY and CDR2 SVGAGI. V dropped 6 bases and J dropped 8 bases, with 13 bases sitting between them. The DNA of the CDR3 is TGTGCCAGCAGCTCCTTCGGTGGGGGGGAGCTGTTTTTT. It encodes CASSSFGGGELFF.

The chain joins TRBV11-1 to TRBJ2-1; D may be TRBD1 (6 bases). Germline CDR1 and CDR2: SGHAT and FQDESV (reference sequence). The CDR3 has 16 residues. V dropped 2 bases and J dropped 4 bases, with 15 bases sitting between them. Here the CDR3 reads CASSLYREPPYNEQFF. The DNA for the CDR3 is TGTGCCAGCAGCTTATACAGGGAGCCCCCGTACAATGAGCAGTTCTTC.

V usage is TRBV29-1 and J usage is TRBJ1-2; TRBD1 is a possible D gene (5 bases). The length of the CDR3 is 17 residues. V lost 0 bases, J lost 1 base, and 18 bases lay in between. Germline CDR1 is SQVTM and CDR2 is ANQGSEA. This CDR3 reads CSVEDTTRQGSNYGYTF. The CDR3, as DNA: TGCAGCGTTGAAGATACCACACGGCAGGGCAGTAACTATGGCTACACCTTC.

The chain links TRBV7-2 to TRBJ2-7, with 7 bases lining up with TRBD1. In germline, CDR1 is SGHTA, CDR2 FQGNSA. The junction had 4 bases not matched to a gene; V was cut back by 5 bases and J by 3 bases. The CDR3 extends over 13 amino acids. CDR3 in DNA: TGTGCCAGCAGCCCCGGACAGGTCTACGAGCAGTACTTC. Amino acids: CASSPGQVYEQYF.

The chain carries TRBV6-1 and TRBJ1-1; D might be TRBD1 (5 bases). V lost 2 bases and J lost 5, with 15 bases in between. Germline V CDR1 and CDR2: MNHNS, SASEGT. The length of the CDR3 is 15 residues. CDR3 in amino acids: CASSELVRGATEAFF. DNA of the CDR3: TGTGCCAGCAGTGAACTTGTTCGCGGGGCGACTGAAGCTTTCTTT.

The CDR3 region is CASSSLAGGPNEQFF. The CDR3 DNA sequence: TGTGCCAGCAGTTCACTAGCGGGGGGGCCTAATGAGCAGTTCTTC. J is TRBJ2-1 and V is TRBV6-1, with 13 positions matching TRBD2. Trimming took 5 bases from V and 7 from J; bases not matched to a gene: 5. CDR1 is MNHNS and CDR2 is SASEGT in the germline V gene. The CDR3 consists of 15 residues.

The chain carries TRBV5-4 and TRBJ2-7, with 11 nucleotides matching TRBD1. CDR3 length: 15 residues. The junction had 6 bases not matched to a gene; V was cut back by 2 bases and J by 5 bases. CDR1 and CDR2 from the germline V gene are SGHNT and YYREEE (reference sequence). CDR3 coding DNA: TGTGCCAGCAGCTTACCGGGACAGGGGGTGGACGAGCAGTACTTC. It specifies CASSLPGQGVDEQYF.

The gene calls are TRBV5-8 and TRBJ2-7, with D perhaps TRBD1 or TRBD2 (5 bases each). V dropped 4 bases and J dropped 8 bases, with 16 bases sitting between them. From germline, CDR1 is SGHTS and CDR2 YDEGEE. The CDR3 is 13 residues long. The DNA of the CDR3 is TGTGCCAGCAGCACAGCCCCCGGGACCCAGCAGTACTTC. Protein sequence: CASSTAPGTQQYF. Full variable domain (missing parts from reference TRBV5-8 and TRBJ2-7): EAGVTQSPTHLIKTRGQQATLRCSPISGHTSVYWYQQALGLGLQFLLWYDEGEERNRGNFPPRFSGRQFPNYSSELNVNALELEDSALYLCASSTAPGTQQYFGPGTRLTVT.

The chain uses TRBV27 and TRBJ1-2; a weak D match, TRBD1 (6 bases). The CDR3 runs 15 residues. Germline V CDR1 and CDR2: MNHEY, SMNVEV (reference sequence). Trimming pared 5 bases from V and 3 bases from J, leaving 16 bases between. The CDR3 DNA follows: TGTGCCAGCAGTCCCAGGACAGCGACTTACTATGGCTACACCTTC. It yields the protein CASSPRTATYYGYTF.

Notes on this clone: At the DNA level, this CDR3 is encoded by other sequences in the same sample as well. The CDR3 region has the DNA TGTGCCAGCAGCGTAGGACAGGGAGGGTCACCCCTCCACTTT. Translating it yields CASSVGQGGSPLHF. The J gene is TRBJ1-6, the V gene TRBV9; TRBD1 matches 7 bases. After removal of 0 bases from V and 10 bases from J, the junction contained 4 bases not matched to a gene. This CDR3 contains 14 residues. Per germline, CDR1 SGDLS and CDR2 YYNGEE.

The chain combines TRBV14 with TRBJ2-7; 7 bases align to TRBD1. The CDR3 has 13 amino acids. Germline CDR1 SGHDN, CDR2 FVKESK. Trimming at V came to 5 bases and at J to 2 bases, leaving 3 bases not matched to a gene. The CDR3 DNA sequence: TGTGCCAGCAGCTTGGGACAGACCTACGAGCAGTACTTC. Translated: CASSLGQTYEQYF.

As concerns this clone: Within the sample, other DNA sequences also encode this same CDR3. The CDR3 DNA reads as TGTGCCAGCAGTTTGGACGCGACCTACGAGCAGTACTTC. Its translation is CASSLDATYEQYF. The chain is built from TRBV27 and TRBJ2-7; no reliable D call. Germline lookup yields CDR1 MNHEY and CDR2 SMNVEV (reference sequence). V was pared by 3 bases and J by 2 bases, with 8 bases between. There are 13 residues in the CDR3.

CDR3 residues: CASSRQDASEQYF. The CDR3 nucleotides read TGCGCCAGCAGCCGACAGGACGCCTCCGAGCAGTACTTC. The chain recombines TRBV4-1 with TRBJ2-7, with a possible D match to TRBD1 (6 bases). The CDR3 contains 13 residues. Germline V lookup: CDR1 MGHRA, CDR2 YSYEKL. Deletions cut 4 bases from V and 6 bases from J, with 13 bases between.

DNA for the CDR3: TGTGCCAGCAGTTTAAGGGGAATCGGCAATCAGCCCCAGCATTTT. As protein: CASSLRGIGNQPQHF. V and J are TRBV28 and TRBJ1-5; D possibly corresponds to TRBD1 (5 bases). This CDR3 region has 15 residues. The V gene lost 2 bases and the J gene lost 2 bases, with 10 bases spanning the gap. The V gene's germline CDR1 is MDHEN and CDR2 SYDVKM.

The chain employs TRBV19 and TRBJ1-1, with 7 bases lining up with TRBD1. V lost 7 bases, J lost 1 base, and 6 bases stayed unmatched. The CDR3 contains 14 residues. Germline V CDR1 and CDR2: LNHDA, SQIVND (reference sequence). CDR3 nucleotide sequence: TGTGCCAGTAACGATTACAGGGGGAACACTGAAGCTTTCTTT. This encodes CASNDYRGNTEAFF. Looking up the rest from reference TRBV19 and TRBJ1-1 gives the full variable domain: DGGITQSPKYLFRKEGQNVTLSCEQNLNHDAMYWYRQDPGQGLRLIYYSQIVNDFQKGDIAEGYSVSREKKESFPLTVTSAQKNPTAFYLCASNDYRGNTEAFFGQGTRLTVV.

The V and J genes are TRBV11-2 and TRBJ1-1; 9 nucleotides line up with TRBD1. The V segment lost 8 bases and the J segment 5 bases; nucleotides outside the gene matches: 6. The CDR3 has 13 residues. Looked up from germline, CDR1 is SGHAT and CDR2 is FQNNGV. The CDR3 nucleotides read TGTGCCAGCGAGAACAGGGGGCTTACTGAAGCTTTCTTT. Translating it yields CASENRGLTEAFF.

The chain employs TRBV5-5 and TRBJ2-1, with 7 positions matching TRBD2. CDR1 is SGHKS and CDR2 is YYEKEE in the germline V gene (reference sequence). The CDR3 loop spans 12 amino acids. Losses at the gene ends were 3 bases for V and 14 bases for J; bases not matched to a gene: 8. The CDR3 protein is CASSSTGTMKFF. The CDR3 coding sequence is TGTGCCAGCAGCTCAACCGGGACTATGAAGTTCTTC.

The genes are TRBV6-1 and TRBJ2-7; D is perhaps TRBD1 (6 bases). V shed 2 bases and J shed 3 bases, with 14 bases lying between them. The CDR3 is 15 amino acids. The germline V gene encodes CDR1 MNHNS and CDR2 SASEGT. As DNA, the CDR3 is TGTGCCAGCAGTGAATACACAGGGCTCCTCTACGAGCAGTACTTC. Protein sequence: CASSEYTGLLYEQYF.

V usage is TRBV7-9 and J usage is TRBJ2-5; 7 nucleotides line up with TRBD2. The CDR3 loop spans 14 amino acids. J was trimmed by 3 bases and V by 5 bases; bases with no gene match: 6. Germline lookup yields CDR1 SEHNR and CDR2 FQNEAQ (reference sequence). The CDR3 sequence: CASSPASGKETQYF. The CDR3 DNA reads as TGTGCCAGCAGCCCCGCGAGCGGGAAAGAGACCCAGTACTTC.

The rearrangement links TRBV7-9 to TRBJ1-2, with D uncertain. The V end lost 4 bases, the J end lost 8 bases, and 23 bases lay between the germline ends. The CDR3 loop spans 16 amino acids. In germline, CDR1 is SEHNR, CDR2 FQNEAQ (reference sequence). CDR3 nucleotides: TGTGCCAGCAGCTCGATCCCGCGGACCTCTCATCCCGGCTACACCTTC. This gives the protein CASSSIPRTSHPGYTF.

This clone came up once. The chain joins TRBV27 to TRBJ2-3; 9 nucleotides agree with TRBD1. The CDR3 runs to 15 residues. From germline, CDR1 is MNHEY and CDR2 SMNVEV (reference sequence). V lost 1 base to trimming and J lost 4 bases; unmatched junction nucleotides: 3. The CDR3 protein is CASSLWGQGADTQYF. The CDR3 region has the DNA TGTGCCAGCAGTTTATGGGGACAGGGAGCAGATACGCAGTATTTT.

This chain connects TRBV19 to TRBJ1-1; D may be TRBD1 (5 bases). There are 14 residues in the CDR3. Germline V gene sequence: CDR1 LNHDA, CDR2 SQIVND (reference sequence). V lost 5 bases to trimming and J lost 0 bases, with 10 bases between them. This CDR3 reads CASSPGNMNTEAFF. The CDR3 DNA reads as TGTGCCAGTAGTCCAGGGAACATGAACACTGAAGCTTTCTTT.

The V and J genes are TRBV5-6 and TRBJ1-3; perhaps TRBD1 as D (5 bases). Trimming pared 4 bases from V and 0 bases from J, leaving 17 bases between. The germline V gene encodes CDR1 SGHDT and CDR2 YYEEEE. The CDR3 has 17 residues. The CDR3 reads CASSLGGGLTSGNTIYF. CDR3 in DNA: TGTGCCAGCAGCCTCGGCGGGGGGTTAACCTCTGGAAACACCATATATTTT.

The CDR3 reads CASSQLLAAADTQYF. The CDR3 DNA follows: TGTGCCAGCAGCCAATTACTAGCTGCCGCAGATACGCAGTATTTT. V and J are TRBV7-9 and TRBJ2-3; the D gene is possibly TRBD2 (6 bases). Germline V CDR1 and CDR2: SEHNR, FQNEAQ (reference sequence). The CDR3 contains 15 residues. The V end was cut by 5 bases, the J end by 4 bases, with 16 bases between.

This chain links TRBV5-5 with TRBJ2-7, with 9 bases matching TRBD1. V lost 7 bases and J lost 5; bases outside the gene matches: 10. Germline CDR1 is SGHKS and CDR2 is YYEKEE (reference sequence). The CDR3 covers 14 residues. The CDR3 DNA is TGTGCCAGCGACCCCGGGACAGGGTTACACGAGCAGTACTTC. Residues: CASDPGTGLHEQYF.

V gene TRBV27 combines with J gene TRBJ2-5, with 10 bases lining up with TRBD2. CDR3 length: 16 amino acids. The germline gives CDR1 MNHEY, CDR2 SMNVEV (reference sequence). Unmatched junction bases numbered 8, after V lost 6 bases and J lost 1 base. Here the CDR3 reads CASRASGSYPQETQYF. The CDR3 DNA sequence: TGTGCCAGCAGGGCTAGCGGGAGCTACCCCCAAGAGACCCAGTACTTC.

The V call is TRBV5-1, the J call TRBJ2-7; 7 bases line up with TRBD1. The V gene's germline CDR1 is SGHRS and CDR2 YFSETQ. V was clipped by 0 bases and J by 3 bases; unmatched bases: 3. The CDR3 consists of 14 residues. CDR3 loop: CASSLGDRVYEQYF. The CDR3 DNA is TGCGCCAGCAGCTTGGGAGACAGGGTCTACGAGCAGTACTTC.

This rearrangement joins TRBV9 to TRBJ2-3, with D tentatively TRBD1 (6 bases). Trimming removed 3 bases at V and 0 bases at J, with 23 bases between. CDR3 length: 19 amino acids. The V gene's germline CDR1 is SGDLS and CDR2 YYNGEE. The DNA for the CDR3 is TGTGCCAGCAGCGCTCCAAGGAGTTCGGCCCAGGGGAGCACAGATACGCAGTATTTT. Translated, it gives CASSAPRSSAQGSTDTQYF.

This rearrangement joins TRBV30 to TRBJ1-1; 7 bases are a match to TRBD1. Germline V gene sequence: CDR1 GTSNPN, CDR2 SVGIG (reference sequence). The CDR3 runs to 13 residues. Losses at the gene ends were 2 bases for V and 4 bases for J; bases not matched to a gene: 4. The CDR3 sequence: CAWSFAGGTEAFF. CDR3 nucleotides: TGTGCCTGGAGTTTTGCAGGGGGCACTGAAGCTTTCTTT.

The J gene is TRBJ2-1, the V gene TRBV7-9; D gene uncertain. CDR1 and CDR2 (germline): SEHNR, FQNEAQ (reference sequence). V lost 3 bases, J lost 8 bases, and 5 bases lay in between. The CDR3 consists of 11 residues. The CDR3 sequence is CASSFSYEQFF. Written as DNA, the CDR3 is TGTGCCAGCAGCTTTTCGTATGAGCAGTTCTTC.

This clone was counted between two and nine times. The gene calls are TRBV11-2 and TRBJ1-1; D is possibly TRBD1 (6 bases). Germline assignment: CDR1 SGHAT and CDR2 FQNNGV. The V end lost 7 bases, the J end lost 6 bases, and 15 bases lay between the germline ends. CDR3 length equals 13 residues. In DNA form, the CDR3 reads TGTGCCAGCAAATTAAACAGGGTTTCTGAAGCTTTCTTT. This translates into CASKLNRVSEAFF. Full variable domain (remainder filled in from reference TRBV11-2 and TRBJ1-1): EAGVAQSPRYKIIEKRQSVAFWCNPISGHATLYWYQQILGQGPKLLIQFQNNGVVDDSQLPKDRFSAERLKGVDSTLKIQPAKLEDSAVYLCASKLNRVSEAFFGQGTRLTVV.